Here is one T cell receptor beta chain with its context. Its antigen is not known. Profiling relied on immunoSEQ multiplex PCR, and the TCRdb table lists in-frame clones only, not all of them. The sample has roughly 86,000 clones, around 80% seen once; the top ten hold around 3.6%. This CDR3 spans 14 amino acids. CDR1 and CDR2 from the germline V gene are ENHRY and SYGVKD. V was clipped by 2 bases and J by 2 bases; unmatched bases: 1. The sort gate was single viable CD3+CD4+CD8-CD45RO+ cells for memory CD4+ T cells. The data are from a study of memory CD4+ T cells and cytomegalovirus serostatus. Study-level points and caveats: The CMV-associated TCR signature appears largely within the CD4+ memory repertoire.

This chain joins TRBV10-3 and TRBJ1-2; TRBD1 matches 8 bases. This receptor was obtained from an adult in good health and CMV-seropositive. The sample taken for sequencing was memory CD4+ T cells from blood. DNA for the CDR3: TGTGCCATCAGTGAGCAGGGGGCCAACTATGGCTACACCTTC. Its protein is CAISEQGANYGYTF.